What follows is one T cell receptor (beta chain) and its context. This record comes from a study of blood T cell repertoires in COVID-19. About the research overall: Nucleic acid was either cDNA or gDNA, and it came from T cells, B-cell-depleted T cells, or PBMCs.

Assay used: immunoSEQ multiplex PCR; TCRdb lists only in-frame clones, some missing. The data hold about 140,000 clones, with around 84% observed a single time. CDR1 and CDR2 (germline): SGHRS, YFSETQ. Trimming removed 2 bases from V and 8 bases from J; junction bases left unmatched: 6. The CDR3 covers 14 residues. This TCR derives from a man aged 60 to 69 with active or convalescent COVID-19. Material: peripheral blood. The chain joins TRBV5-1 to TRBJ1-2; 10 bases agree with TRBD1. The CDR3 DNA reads TGCGCCAGCAGCTTCGGAGGGACAGGGGACGGCTACACCTTC. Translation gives CASSFGGTGDGYTF.